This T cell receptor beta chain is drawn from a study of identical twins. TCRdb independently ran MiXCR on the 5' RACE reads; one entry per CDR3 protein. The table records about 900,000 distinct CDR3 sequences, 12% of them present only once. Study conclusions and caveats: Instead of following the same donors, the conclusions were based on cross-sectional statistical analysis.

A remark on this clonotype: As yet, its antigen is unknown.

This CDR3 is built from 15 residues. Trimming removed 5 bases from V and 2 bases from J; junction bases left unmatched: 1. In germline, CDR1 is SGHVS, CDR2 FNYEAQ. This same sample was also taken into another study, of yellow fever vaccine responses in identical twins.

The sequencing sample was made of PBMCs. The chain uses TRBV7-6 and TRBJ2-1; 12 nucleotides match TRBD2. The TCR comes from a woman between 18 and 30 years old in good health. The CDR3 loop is CASSGTSGPYNEQFF. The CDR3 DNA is TGTGCCAGCAGCGGGACTAGCGGGCCCTACAATGAGCAGTTCTTC.